This entry describes one TCR beta chain. Germline CDR1 is SGHRS and CDR2 is YFSETQ. This CDR3 has 14 residues. The germline V and J ends were trimmed by 1 base and 6 bases, with 11 bases remaining between them. The data originate from a study of blood T cell repertoires in COVID-19. Authors' analysis steps: Nucleated cell counts were estimated from reference gene primer amplification. Profiled with immunoSEQ multiplex PCR; TCRdb holds only in-frame clones, not every one. V, J and clone size reflect that table, while D and trimming were determined from the DNA. Among around 140,000 clones listed, 85% to 90% were seen once. All enrollees were roughly 18 to 95 years old and from 20 to 30 US areas. Participants' reported clinical history set cohort assignment. Donors in Cohort 3 who had recovered were those with two negative PCRs, healthcare professional clearance, or resolution of their symptoms.

This TCR was sampled from a man aged 55 to 70 who had recovered from COVID-19. What was sequenced was PBMCs or T cells enriched from blood (not recorded which). The chain employs TRBV5-1 and TRBJ2-1; perhaps TRBD2 as D (6 bases). The CDR3 spells CASSLSPGGNEQFF. The CDR3 nucleotides read TGCGCCAGCAGCTTGTCCCCCGGGGGCAATGAGCAGTTCTTC.